Given below is one T cell receptor (beta chain) in context. This sample was included in a study of cytomegalovirus exposure and HLA in healthy donors. With V trimmed by 9 bases and J by 4 bases, 14 bases remained unmatched. CDR3 length: 18 residues. Germline V gene lookup returns CDR1 ENHRY and CDR2 SYGVKD. The PCR ran on 60 Vbeta and 13 Jbeta primers. Clones were read by immunoSEQ multiplex PCR, and TCRdb kept only the in-frame ones, dropping some. Among some 150,000 clones listed, more than 60% were seen once. Sequenced material: PBMCs. The chain combines TRBV10-3 with TRBJ2-3; 15 bases match TRBD2. The clonotype comes from a male donor in good health and CMV-seronegative. The CDR3 nucleotides read TGTGCCATTCAAAGGACTAGCGGGGGGGCCGGGAGATCAGATACGCAGTATTTT. Residues: CAIQRTSGGAGRSDTQYF.